A selection of T cell receptor beta chains follows, all from one sample in a study. TCRdb recomputed calls from the 5' RACE reads with MiXCR, one row per CDR3 protein. The table records 62,000 or so distinct CDR3 sequences, approximately 23% of them present only once. Sequencing used memory CD4+ T cells sorted from a lymph node. The receptor set was obtained from a female donor with breast cancer. The CDR3 runs from the conserved cysteine through the conserved F or W. A D gene is named only where the DNA matches it firmly. Part of the rows lack a size; the others show once, few, many or a class for expanded clones.

V gene	D gene	J gene	clone size	CDR3 DNA	CDR3 protein
TRBV29-1	TRBD1	TRBJ2-2	few	TGCAGCGTTAAACCGCAGGGGGCTGGCGGGGAGCTGTTTTTT	CSVKPQGAGGELFF
TRBV5-1	-	TRBJ1-2	-	TGCGCCGGCAGCTTCCGGGACTATGGCTACACCTTC	CAGSFRDYGYTF
TRBV5-1	-	TRBJ2-3	-	TGCGCCAGCAGAGAGGGGCCTAGCACAGGTACGCAGAATTTT	CASREGPSTGTQNF
TRBV9	-	TRBJ1-2	-	TGTGCCAGCAGCGCGAACTCAGGAGCCCACTATGGCTGCACCTTC	CASSANSGAHYGCTF
TRBV7-2	TRBD1	TRBJ1-1	-	TGTGCCAGCAGCTTGGACAGGGACCACACTGAAGCTTTCTTT	CASSLDRDHTEAFF
TRBV6-5	-	TRBJ1-2	-	TGTGCCAGCAGTGCAGGGGTATACGGTAGTGGCTACACCTTC	CASSAGVYGSGYTF
TRBV7-3	-	TRBJ1-2	-	TGTGCCAGCAACCGAACGTCGGACGGTGGCTACACCTTC	CASNRTSDGGYTF
TRBV19	-	TRBJ1-1	-	TGTGCCAGTAGTACCAGGGTGAACACTGAAGCTTTCTTT	CASSTRVNTEAFF
TRBV6-4	-	TRBJ1-1	-	TGTGCCAGCAGGAAGGACAGTTGGAACACTGAAGCTTTCTTT	CASRKDSWNTEAFF
TRBV7-8	TRBD1	TRBJ2-3	-	TGTGCCAGCAGCCTTCGACAGGGTGTCGGCACAGATACGCAGTATTTT	CASSLRQGVGTDTQYF
TRBV20-1	TRBD2	TRBJ2-3	-	TGCCTAGCGGTAGATAGGGATACGCAGTATTTT	CLAVDRDTQYF
TRBV7-9	TRBD2	TRBJ2-7	-	TGTGCCAGCAGCGACACTAGCGGGGTGCAATACTTC	CASSDTSGVQYF
TRBV29-1	-	TRBJ2-5	-	TGCAGCGTCAACAGGGTGAGAGAGGCCCAGTACTTC	CSVNRVREAQYF
TRBV20-1	-	TRBJ2-1	-	TGCAGTGCTCCTAATTACAATGAGCAGTTCTTC	CSAPNYNEQFF
TRBV7-9	-	TRBJ1-2	-	TGTGCCAGCAGCTTCGGCAGGGAGGAGGGCTACACCTTC	CASSFGREEGYTF